What follows are 21 T cell receptor beta chains derived from one specimen sequenced in a study of T-cell memory formation after mild COVID-19. TCRdb recomputed calls from the 5' RACE reads with MiXCR, one row per CDR3 protein. The sample lists approximately 400,000 distinct CDR3 sequences; roughly 24% were seen once. Sample: PBMCs or a T cell subset sorted from them (not recorded which). These receptors were collected from an adult woman who had mild COVID-19 (a few samples of this study predate the infection). Cell type and time point are not known.

This clonotype was recorded once. The chain employs TRBV12-3 or TRBV12-4 and TRBJ2-5; 8 positions agree with TRBD2. V was clipped by 7 bases and J by 13 bases; unmatched bases: 11. The CDR3 is 12 amino acids. CDR3 residues: CASTLVGRGMYF. CDR3 sequence (DNA): TGTGCCAGCACCCTCGTCGGGAGGGGGATGTACTTC.

This chain uses TRBV15 with TRBJ2-5; 13 bases map to TRBD2. CDR1 and CDR2 from the germline V gene are LNHNV and YYDKDF (reference sequence). This CDR3 is 18 amino acids long. Trimming at V came to 2 bases and at J to 5 bases, leaving 11 bases not matched to a gene. The CDR3 nucleotides are TGTGCCACCAGCAGACCCCCGGTCGGACTAGCGGGAGTCGAGACCCAGTACTTC. Translation: CATSRPPVGLAGVETQYF.

This clonotype was observed a few times. The chain carries TRBV7-9 and TRBJ2-1, with TRBD2 identical over 11 bases. Germline V gives CDR1 SEHNR, CDR2 FQNEAQ (reference sequence). This CDR3 is built from 14 residues. The trim removed 5 bases at V and 8 bases at J, leaving 5 bases unmatched. Here the CDR3 reads CASSPTSGVYEQFF. The CDR3 nucleotides read TGTGCCAGCAGCCCGACTAGCGGGGTATATGAGCAGTTCTTC.

This chain uses TRBV19 with TRBJ1-1, with 11 positions matching TRBD1. V lost 5 bases and J lost 10; bases outside the gene matches: 12. The CDR3 consists of 15 residues. Germline-derived CDR1 and CDR2 are LNHDA and SQIVND (reference sequence). This CDR3 reads CASSPGTGGTSAAFF. The CDR3 bases are TGTGCCAGTAGTCCCGGGACAGGGGGAACTTCGGCAGCTTTCTTT. Using reference TRBV19 and TRBJ1-1 for the parts outside the CDR3, the full variable domain is DGGITQSPKYLFRKEGQNVTLSCEQNLNHDAMYWYRQDPGQGLRLIYYSQIVNDFQKGDIAEGYSVSREKKESFPLTVTSAQKNPTAFYLCASSPGTGGTSAAFFGQGTRLTVV.

This clonotype was counted only a few times. The J gene is TRBJ2-7, the V gene TRBV10-3, with a tentative D call TRBD1 (7 bases). The CDR3 spans 15 residues. V was pared by 0 bases and J by 3 bases, with 12 bases between. Germline V lookup: CDR1 ENHRY, CDR2 SYGVKD. The CDR3 region is CAISESGGQIYEQYF. CDR3 nucleotides: TGTGCCATCAGTGAGTCGGGGGGACAGATCTACGAGCAGTACTTC.

The J gene is TRBJ2-2, the V gene TRBV4-3; perhaps TRBD1 as D (6 bases). The V gene lost 0 bases and the J gene lost 13 bases, with 15 bases spanning the gap. CDR3 length: 14 residues. Germline V CDR1 and CDR2: LGHNA, YSLEER. This CDR3 is CASSQEVGTRGLFF. DNA for the CDR3: TGCGCCAGCAGCCAAGAAGTGGGGACAAGGGGGCTGTTTTTT.

This clonotype turned up a few times. The V gene is TRBV29-1, the J gene TRBJ2-1; 10 nucleotides align to TRBD2. From germline, CDR1 is SQVTM and CDR2 ANQGSEA. CDR3 length: 14 residues. Losses at the gene ends were 6 bases for V and 9 bases for J; bases not matched to a gene: 11. The CDR3 DNA sequence: TGCAGCGTGGAGGGACTAGCGATCGACACTGAGCAGTTCTTC. Translation gives CSVEGLAIDTEQFF.

The rearrangement links TRBV7-9 to TRBJ1-2; D is possibly TRBD1 (6 bases). Trimming took 5 bases from V and 4 from J, leaving 17 bases between them. CDR1 and CDR2 (germline): SEHNR, FQNEAQ (reference sequence). This CDR3 is built from 15 residues. CDR3 nucleotide sequence: TGTGCCAGCAGCCCCGGTAGGACAGCCGCCTATGGCTACACCTTC. It is translated as CASSPGRTAAYGYTF.

This chain uses TRBV6-5 with TRBJ2-5; D not certain. CDR1 MNHEY and CDR2 SVGAGI come from the germline V gene. V dropped 0 bases and J dropped 5 bases, with 13 bases sitting between them. This CDR3 is built from 15 residues. Here the CDR3 reads CASSYSGRVGETQYF. The CDR3 DNA sequence: TGTGCCAGCAGTTACTCGGGTCGAGTTGGGGAGACCCAGTACTTC.

This clonotype has a handful of counts. This chain links TRBV7-9 with TRBJ2-5; weak D call: TRBD2 (5 bases). Germline-derived CDR1 and CDR2 are SEHNR and FQNEAQ (reference sequence). The CDR3 has 15 amino acids. Trimming removed 4 bases at V and 4 bases at J, with 16 bases between. The CDR3 sequence: CASSSDYISRETQYF. In DNA form, the CDR3 reads TGTGCCAGCAGCTCCGACTATATTAGTAGAGAGACCCAGTACTTC.

This clonotype was detected only a few times. This sequence joins TRBV20-1 and TRBJ2-7; TRBD1 might be the D (5 bases). Trimming shortened V by 5 bases and J by 5 bases, and 16 bases separated the two germline ends. Per germline, CDR1 DFQATT and CDR2 SNEGSKA (reference sequence). The CDR3 has 13 amino acids. CDR3 nucleotide sequence: TGCAGTGCTTACGGCAGGGCCGGACACGAGCAGTACTTC. Translation gives CSAYGRAGHEQYF.

The chain recombines TRBV9 with TRBJ1-1, with D uncertain. Germline-derived CDR1 and CDR2 are SGDLS and YYNGEE. The CDR3 contains 15 residues. Trimming shortened V by 0 bases and J by 1 base, and 10 bases separated the two germline ends. The CDR3 region has the DNA TGTGCCAGCAGCGTAGGCTGGACCAGGAACACTGAAGCTTTCTTT. It encodes CASSVGWTRNTEAFF.

This clonotype was detected only a few times. V and J are TRBV12-3 or TRBV12-4 and TRBJ2-2; tentative D call: TRBD1 (5 bases). The CDR3 spans 16 residues. Trimming stripped 3 bases from V and 0 bases from J, with 11 bases between. The CDR3 here is CASSLGQETNTGELFF. CDR3 DNA sequence: TGTGCCAGCAGTTTGGGGCAGGAGACGAACACCGGGGAGCTGTTTTTT.

The gene calls are TRBV3-1 and TRBJ2-7; D may correspond to TRBD1 or TRBD2 (6 bases each). The CDR3 spans 14 residues. Trimming cost V 3 bases and J 2 bases, with 11 bases left between them. The germline CDR1 and CDR2 sequences are LGHDT and YNNKEL (reference sequence). The CDR3: CASSHKGGTYEQYF. DNA of the CDR3: TGTGCCAGCAGCCATAAAGGGGGGACCTACGAGCAGTACTTC.

The chain joins TRBV24-1 to TRBJ2-1; D ambiguous. CDR1 is KGHDR and CDR2 is SFDVKD in the germline V gene. This CDR3 has 16 amino acids. V shed 3 bases and J shed 2 bases, with 13 bases lying between them. CDR3 in DNA: TGTGCCACCAGTGATCTGGCTGTCGGGCCCTACAATGAGCAGTTCTTC. Translated, it gives CATSDLAVGPYNEQFF.

This clonotype turned up a few times. The rearrangement links TRBV28 to TRBJ2-7; 7 nucleotides line up with TRBD1. The CDR3 contains 15 residues. Germline CDR1 MDHEN, CDR2 SYDVKM. J lost 2 bases, V lost 8 bases, and 12 bases had no gene match. The chain's CDR3 is CASVASTGSAYEQYF. For the CDR3, the DNA is TGTGCCAGCGTTGCCTCGACAGGGTCGGCCTACGAGCAGTACTTC.

The chain uses TRBV7-2 and TRBJ2-3, with no clear D. Trimming cost V 0 bases and J 6 bases, with 10 bases left between them. The CDR3 totals 14 residues. Germline assignment: CDR1 SGHTA and CDR2 FQGNSA. The chain's CDR3 is CASSLASGSDTQYF. CDR3 bases: TGTGCCAGCAGCTTAGCATCCGGTTCTGATACGCAGTATTTT.

The chain combines TRBV7-6 with TRBJ2-3; tentatively, D is TRBD2 (5 bases). The CDR3 contains 15 residues. The germline CDR1 and CDR2 sequences are SGHVS and FNYEAQ. V lost 5 bases, J lost 5 bases, and 17 bases lay in between. The CDR3 coding sequence is TGTGCCAGCAGCCATAAAGGACTCTCGTTAGATACGCAGTATTTT. Its translation is CASSHKGLSLDTQYF.

The gene calls are TRBV2 and TRBJ1-5; 8 bases are a match to TRBD1. Germline CDR1 is SNHLY and CDR2 is FYNNEI. This CDR3 region has 14 residues. The V and J ends lost 5 bases and 6 bases, in that order; junction bases with no gene match: 6. CDR3 in amino acids: CASSPGQGRQPQHF. CDR3 nucleotide sequence: TGTGCCAGCAGTCCCGGACAGGGACGTCAGCCCCAGCATTTT.

The rearrangement uses TRBV5-1 and TRBJ2-3; 12 nucleotides agree with TRBD2. Germline CDR1 is SGHRS and CDR2 is YFSETQ. This CDR3 has 16 amino acids. The J segment lost 4 bases and the V segment lost 3 bases, leaving 6 bases of the junction unmatched. CDR3 DNA: TGCGCCAGCAGCTCCGGACTAGCGGGGCGGCCAGATACGCAGTATTTT. This translates into CASSSGLAGRPDTQYF.

The chain joins TRBV6-5 to TRBJ1-1, with D tentatively TRBD1 (6 bases). The CDR3 spans 15 residues. Trimming removed 0 bases at V and 4 bases at J, with 12 bases between. From germline, CDR1 is MNHEY and CDR2 SVGAGI. The CDR3 reads CASSYSSRGGTEAFF. The CDR3, as DNA: TGTGCCAGCAGTTACTCCTCAAGGGGGGGCACTGAAGCTTTCTTT.